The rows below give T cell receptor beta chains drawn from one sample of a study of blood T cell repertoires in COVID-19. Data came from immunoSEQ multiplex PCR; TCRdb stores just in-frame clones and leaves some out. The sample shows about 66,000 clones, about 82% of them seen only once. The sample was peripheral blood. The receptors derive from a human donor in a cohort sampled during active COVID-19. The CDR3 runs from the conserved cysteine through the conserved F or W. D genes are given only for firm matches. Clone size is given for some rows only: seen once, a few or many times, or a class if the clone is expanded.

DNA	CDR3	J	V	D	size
TGCGCCAGCAGCCAAGAGAGAGGCAGGGGGCTCTCAGTTACGCAGTATTTT	CASSQERGRGLSVTQYF	TRBJ2-3	TRBV4-3	TRBD1	-
TGTGCCTGGGGGGCAGGGGGCACCGGGGAGCTGTTTTTT	CAWGAGGTGELFF	TRBJ2-2	TRBV30	TRBD1	-
TGTGCCAGCAGCCCGCCGGGCAGGGGGCAAGAGACCCAGTACTTC	CASSPPGRGQETQYF	TRBJ2-5	TRBV3-1/TRBV3-2	TRBD1	-
TGTGCCAGCAGCCCAGGCCAGGGGGCTTATAATTCACCCCTCCACTTT	CASSPGQGAYNSPLHF	TRBJ1-6	TRBV5-4	TRBD1	-
TGTGCCAGCAGCTTACGTGTAGCGGGGGACGCTAATGAGCAGTTCTTC	CASSLRVAGDANEQFF	TRBJ2-1	TRBV11-3	TRBD2	-
TGCAGCGTTGCAGAGACAGGTAACTACGAGCAGTACTTC	CSVAETGNYEQYF	TRBJ2-7	TRBV29-1	-	-
TGTGCCTGGAGTCCCCTCGGACTAGCGGGGGATGAGCAGTTCTTC	CAWSPLGLAGDEQFF	TRBJ2-1	TRBV30	TRBD2	-
TGTGCCAGCAGCTTAGAGGGAGTGACTGAAGCTTTCTTT	CASSLEGVTEAFF	TRBJ1-1	TRBV7-9	-	-
TGTGCCAGCAGCCGACATACGGTAGGCAACGAGCAGTACTTC	CASSRHTVGNEQYF	TRBJ2-7	TRBV11-2	-	-
TGTGCCAGCAGCCAAGATCGAGCGAGCGGTAAGCAGTACTTC	CASSQDRASGKQYF	TRBJ2-7	TRBV14	-	few
TGTGCCAGCAGCTTGGCCGCGGCGGGGGGGAACGAGCAGTACTTC	CASSLAAAGGNEQYF	TRBJ2-7	TRBV5-4	TRBD2	few
TGTGCCAGCAGTTACAGCTTAGCGAGCACCTACGAGCAGTACTTC	CASSYSLASTYEQYF	TRBJ2-7	TRBV6-2/TRBV6-3	-	-
TGTGCCAGCAGCCAGACCTTTAGCGGGGCCTACGAGCAGTACTTC	CASSQTFSGAYEQYF	TRBJ2-7	TRBV14	TRBD2	-
TGTGCCAGCAGCCAAGCAGGGCAGGGGGCTTCCTACGAGCAGTACTTC	CASSQAGQGASYEQYF	TRBJ2-7	TRBV3-1/TRBV3-2	TRBD1	-
TGTGCCAGCAGCTTGGCGGACTCTGAAGCTTTCTTT	CASSLADSEAFF	TRBJ1-1	TRBV5-5	-	-
TGTGCCAGCAGTGAAGGCAGGTCCACAGGGGAGCAGTACTTC	CASSEGRSTGEQYF	TRBJ2-7	TRBV6-1	-	-
TGTGCCAGTAGTACGAGGGCACGGGCATACGAGCAGTACTTC	CASSTRARAYEQYF	TRBJ2-7	TRBV19	-	few
TGTGCCAGCTCCGGGACTCGTGGCGAGCAGTACTTC	CASSGTRGEQYF	TRBJ2-7	TRBV7-8	-	few
TGTGCCAGCAGCTTCCAGCGGTGCACAGATACGCAGTATTTT	CASSFQRCTDTQYF	TRBJ2-3	TRBV11-3	-	-
TGCGCCAGCAGCTTGGAGGGGGGGTCTAGCTCCTACGAGCAGTACTTC	CASSLEGGSSSYEQYF	TRBJ2-7	TRBV5-1	-	-
TGTGCCAGCAGCGCTACTTCCTACGAGCAGTACTTC	CASSATSYEQYF	TRBJ2-7	TRBV7-9	-	-
TGTGCCAGCAGTTACTCCTACAGGATCCCTGGAAACACCATATATTTT	CASSYSYRIPGNTIYF	TRBJ1-3	TRBV6-2/TRBV6-3	-	-
TGTGCCAGCAGCCAAGGGGCTCGCTCCTACGAGCAGTACTTC	CASSQGARSYEQYF	TRBJ2-7	TRBV4-2	-	-
TGCGCCAGCATTACCGGGGGGGGCCCTTCTTTCAATGAGCAGTTCTTC	CASITGGGPSFNEQFF	TRBJ2-1	TRBV10-2	TRBD2	-
TGTGCCAGCAGCTTAACGGCGACTAGCGGGAGACTGGTTACCGGGGAGCTGTTTTTT	CASSLTATSGRLVTGELFF	TRBJ2-2	TRBV7-3	TRBD2	-
TGTGCCAGCAGTTTAGCGGGGGCGCAGTACTTC	CASSLAGAQYF	TRBJ2-7	TRBV6-2/TRBV6-3	TRBD2	-
TGTGCCAGCAGAATAACAGGGAACTATGGCTACACCTTC	CASRITGNYGYTF	TRBJ1-2	TRBV12-3/TRBV12-4	-	-
TGCGCCAGCAGGGACAGGACTTATCAGCCCCAGCATTTT	CASRDRTYQPQHF	TRBJ1-5	TRBV10-1	TRBD1	few
TGTGCCAGCAGTCAAGACAGGGGCCACCAGTACTTC	CASSQDRGHQYF	TRBJ2-5	TRBV12-3/TRBV12-4	TRBD1	-
TGTGCCACCAGTGAATCCGGGACAGGGGGCCGCGAGCAGTACTTC	CATSESGTGGREQYF	TRBJ2-7	TRBV24-1	TRBD1	few
TGTGCCAGCAGCGATCGGGACTCCGCTGGGGAAGAGCAGTACTTC	CASSDRDSAGEEQYF	TRBJ2-7	TRBV7-8	-	-
TGTGCCAGCAGCTACGACAGGGGGAACTACGAGCAGTACTTC	CASSYDRGNYEQYF	TRBJ2-7	TRBV7-8	TRBD1	-
TGCGCCAGCAGCTTGGTATCCGGGACTGGGAGCTCCTACGAGCAGTACTTC	CASSLVSGTGSSYEQYF	TRBJ2-7	TRBV5-1	-	few
TGTGCCAGCACCCGGACTAGCGGGAGTTACGAGCAGTACTTC	CASTRTSGSYEQYF	TRBJ2-7	TRBV6-6	TRBD2	-
TGCGCCAGCAGCTTGGCTTCCCAAGAGACCCAGTACTTC	CASSLASQETQYF	TRBJ2-5	TRBV5-1	-	-
TGTGCCAGCAGCTTAGGCGCGACTAGCGGGAGCTCCTACAATGAGCAGTTCTTC	CASSLGATSGSSYNEQFF	TRBJ2-1	TRBV7-9	TRBD2	-
TGTGCCAGTAGACTAGCGGGAGGGCCCAAAGATACGCAGTATTTT	CASRLAGGPKDTQYF	TRBJ2-3	TRBV19	TRBD2	-
TGCAGTGCTAGTTGGGCGGGAAAGGTTTACGAGCAGTACTTC	CSASWAGKVYEQYF	TRBJ2-7	TRBV20-1	-	-
TGTGCCAGTACCTTACGGACAGGGTATTCGGATGGCTACACCTTC	CASTLRTGYSDGYTF	TRBJ1-2	TRBV19	TRBD1	-
TGTGCCAGCAGCGTGGCAGGCCCCAAGTACTTC	CASSVAGPKYF	TRBJ2-7	TRBV7-8	-	-
TGTGCCAGCAGTTCGGGACAGCCGTACTTC	CASSSGQPYF	TRBJ2-7	TRBV28	TRBD1	few
TGTGCCAGCAGCCCACGGACTAGCGGGAGTTTAGATACGCAGTATTTT	CASSPRTSGSLDTQYF	TRBJ2-3	TRBV6-6	TRBD2	-
TGTGCCAGCAGCGCGGAGGGTCCGCCGGGGGTATATGGCTACACCTTC	CASSAEGPPGVYGYTF	TRBJ1-2	TRBV7-8	-	once
TGCGCCAGCAGCATCGGGACAGGGTCCCTCTACGAGCAGTACTTC	CASSIGTGSLYEQYF	TRBJ2-7	TRBV4-3	TRBD1	-
TGTGCCAGCAAGCTCGGGAGCGGGGGTCATGCCTACGAGCAGTACTTC	CASKLGSGGHAYEQYF	TRBJ2-7	TRBV5-4	TRBD2	-
TGTGCCAGCAGCCAAGATAGGGGAGGGCGGCAGACCCAGTACTTC	CASSQDRGGRQTQYF	TRBJ2-5	TRBV3-1/TRBV3-2	TRBD2	-